The 32 T cell receptor beta chains in this list originate from one sample, sequenced in a study of radiotherapy plus CTLA-4 blockade in lung cancer. Using immunoSEQ multiplex PCR, the repertoire was profiled, and TCRdb retains in-frame clones only, with some absent. The table includes 90,000 or so clones, approximately 86% detected once. Material: peripheral blood, obtained from a patient treated with radiotherapy plus ipilimumab. The receptors derive from a human donor with non-small cell lung cancer who had a partial response to radiotherapy plus ipilimumab.

This chain joins TRBV28 and TRBJ2-2; D perhaps matches TRBD1 (6 bases). The CDR3 sequence is 15 residues long. Germline CDR1 is MDHEN and CDR2 is SYDVKM. V was cut by 9 bases and J by 0 bases, with 14 bases left in between. CDR3 amino acids: CASSKGDTNTGELFF. The DNA for the CDR3 is TGTGCCAGTTCGAAGGGGGACACGAACACCGGGGAGCTGTTTTTT.

The chain employs TRBV27 and TRBJ1-1; 12 nucleotides agree with TRBD1. The CDR3 has 14 residues. Germline assignment: CDR1 MNHEY and CDR2 SMNVEV (reference sequence). The trim removed 5 bases at V and 4 bases at J, leaving 2 bases unmatched. Written as DNA, the CDR3 is TGTGCCAGCAGTCCGGGACAGGGGGCCACTGAAGCTTTCTTT. Its protein is CASSPGQGATEAFF.

In this sample, this clone turned up a few times. The genes are TRBV7-9 and TRBJ1-4, with 7 bases fitting TRBD1. The CDR3 is 13 amino acids. CDR1 is SEHNR, CDR2 FQNEAQ, per germline (reference sequence). V lost 11 bases to trimming and J lost 7 bases; unmatched junction nucleotides: 10. In DNA form, the CDR3 reads TGTGCCTGCAACAGGGGCGCGGTTGAAAAACTGTTTTTT. Translated, it gives CACNRGAVEKLFF.

The rearrangement links TRBV7-2 to TRBJ2-1; 12 bases are shared with TRBD2. Germline V CDR1 and CDR2: SGHTA, FQGNSA. Trimming cost V 5 bases and J 3 bases; bases outside gene matches: 2. The length of the CDR3 is 15 residues. The CDR3 nucleotides read TGTGCCAGCAGCCGGACTAGCGGGGACTACAATGAGCAGTTCTTC. Its translation is CASSRTSGDYNEQFF.

This sequence joins TRBV15 and TRBJ1-3; 7 bases agree with TRBD1. After removal of 4 bases from V and 8 bases from J, the junction contained 14 bases not matched to a gene. Germline V gene lookup returns CDR1 LNHNV and CDR2 YYDKDF (reference sequence). This CDR3 comprises 16 residues. CDR3 nucleotide sequence: TGTGCCACCAGCACGAAGACAGGGAGATTCAGGGACACCATATATTTT. It is translated as CATSTKTGRFRDTIYF.

The V call is TRBV11-2, the J call TRBJ2-7, with 7 bases lining up with TRBD2. The V segment lost 0 bases and the J segment 0 bases; nucleotides outside the gene matches: 5. The length of the CDR3 is 16 residues. CDR1 and CDR2 from the germline V gene are SGHAT and FQNNGV. The DNA for the CDR3 is TGTGCCAGCAGCTTAGACTCGGCTAGCGGCTCCTACGAGCAGTACGTC. It translates to CASSLDSASGSYEQYV.

The rearrangement uses TRBV10-2 and TRBJ2-7; 10 nucleotides align to TRBD1. This CDR3 has 16 residues. In germline, CDR1 is WSHSY, CDR2 SAAADI. Unmatched junction bases numbered 13, after V lost 3 bases and J lost 8 bases. The CDR3 loop reads CASSDPWGDRGGKQYF. The CDR3 coding sequence is TGCGCCAGCAGTGACCCTTGGGGGGACAGGGGAGGTAAGCAGTACTTC.

This clone was observed a handful of times. The chain couples TRBV21-1 to TRBJ1-5; the table's D call, TRBD1, has no DNA check behind it. TRBV21-1 is a pseudogene locus. CDR3 length: 15 residues. CDR3 sequence reads: CASSKAPQGNQPQHF. As DNA, the CDR3 is TGTGCCAGCAGCAAAGCCCCCCAGGGTAATCAGCCCCAGCATTTT.

The J gene is TRBJ2-7, the V gene TRBV30; the match to TRBD2 covers 8 bases. Germline-derived CDR1 and CDR2 are GTSNPN and SVGIG (reference sequence). V shed 4 bases, J shed 2 bases, and the junction held 7 bases outside the gene matches. The CDR3 sequence is 14 residues long. CDR3 residues: CAWKRLANAYEQYF. In DNA, the CDR3 is TGTGCCTGGAAACGACTAGCGAACGCCTACGAGCAGTACTTC.

Only one count was recorded for this clone. This sequence joins TRBV7-8 and TRBJ1-3; 8 bases match TRBD1. This CDR3 contains 17 residues. V dropped 2 bases and J dropped 0; count of bases not matched to a gene: 6. Germline values: CDR1 SGHVS, CDR2 FQNEAQ. This chain's CDR3 is CASSLPTGGLSGNTIYF. Here the CDR3 DNA reads TGTGCCAGCAGCTTACCCACAGGGGGACTCTCTGGAAACACCATATATTTT.

This chain uses TRBV21-1 with TRBJ1-2. TRBV21-1 is described as a pseudogene. This CDR3 has 11 amino acids. CDR3 sequence reads: CANPVTYGYTF. As DNA, the CDR3 is TGTGCCAACCCTGTTACTTATGGCTACACCTTC.

The chain has TRBV15 and TRBJ1-4, with 7 bases that match TRBD1. This CDR3 region has 16 residues. V was pared by 3 bases and J by 3 bases, with 7 bases of the junction left unmatched. CDR1 is LNHNV and CDR2 is YYDKDF in the germline V gene (reference sequence). The CDR3 coding sequence is TGTGCCACCAGCAGCGAAGGGGGCAGGTCTAATGAAAAACTGTTTTTT. Its translation is CATSSEGGRSNEKLFF.

This clone was counted a single time. The chain employs TRBV7-2 and TRBJ2-3; 10 nucleotides agree with TRBD1. With V trimmed by 3 bases and J by 3 bases, 3 bases remained unmatched. CDR1 and CDR2 (germline): SGHTA, FQGNSA. This CDR3 is 15 amino acids long. CDR3 DNA: TGTGCCAGCAGCTTGACAGGGGGCCGGACAGATACGCAGTATTTT. Translation: CASSLTGGRTDTQYF.

This chain links TRBV19 with TRBJ1-5; a weak D match, TRBD1 (6 bases). The CDR3 is made up of 15 amino acids. Looked up from germline, CDR1 is LNHDA and CDR2 is SQIVND (reference sequence). V dropped 6 bases and J dropped 7 bases, with 19 bases sitting between them. The CDR3 here is CASSNQQGAGQPQHF. In nucleotides, the CDR3 is TGTGCCAGTAGCAATCAACAGGGTGCTGGCCAGCCCCAGCATTTT.

The chain carries TRBV30 and TRBJ2-2, with D maybe TRBD2 (5 bases). Germline V gene lookup returns CDR1 GTSNPN and CDR2 SVGIG (reference sequence). CDR3 length: 14 amino acids. V dropped 3 bases and J dropped 0 bases, with 8 bases sitting between them. The CDR3 sequence is CAWSGIPNTGELFF. In DNA, the CDR3 is TGTGCCTGGAGCGGGATACCGAACACCGGGGAGCTGTTTTTT.

This CDR3 reads CASSPLPYDEQFF. CDR3 nucleotides: TGTGCCAGCAGCCCACTCCCTTACGATGAGCAGTTCTTC. This chain joins TRBV11-2 and TRBJ2-1, with unresolved D. The CDR3 is made up of 13 amino acids. Germline V CDR1 and CDR2: SGHAT, FQNNGV. Deletions cut 5 bases from V and 8 bases from J, with 13 bases between.

This rearrangement joins TRBV14 to TRBJ1-1; a possible D gene is TRBD1 (5 bases). The germline gives CDR1 SGHDN, CDR2 FVKESK. The CDR3 spans 14 residues. V was pared by 1 base and J by 1 base, with 7 bases between. The CDR3 DNA sequence: TGTGCCAGCAGCCAAGCAACAGGGAACACTGAAGCTTTCTTT. This sequence encodes CASSQATGNTEAFF.

The chain joins TRBV6-5 to TRBJ1-2; D is possibly TRBD1 (5 bases). The CDR3 length is 15 residues. Trimming pared 4 bases from V and 6 bases from J, leaving 18 bases between. The germline gives CDR1 MNHEY, CDR2 SVGAGI. The CDR3 here is CASSFHLGGRDGYTF. The CDR3 DNA reads as TGTGCCAGCAGTTTCCACCTGGGGGGGAGAGATGGCTACACCTTC.

The chain is built from TRBV28 and TRBJ2-7, with 13 nucleotides matching TRBD2. V shed 4 bases, J shed 1 base, and the junction held 1 base outside the gene matches. The CDR3 has 15 amino acids. Germline V gives CDR1 MDHEN, CDR2 SYDVKM. CDR3 loop: CASSWGLAGSYEQYF. In nucleotides, the CDR3 is TGTGCCAGCAGTTGGGGACTAGCGGGGTCCTACGAGCAGTACTTC.

The rearrangement joins TRBV6-6 to TRBJ2-5, with TRBD2 matching over 8 bases. V was pared by 2 bases and J by 5 bases, with 4 bases of the junction left unmatched. Germline CDR1 reads MNHNY; CDR2 reads SVGAGI (reference sequence). This CDR3 has 14 residues. For the CDR3, the DNA is TGTGCCAGCAGTTACCCGGGGGGGGTGGAGACCCAGTACTTC. Translation: CASSYPGGVETQYF.

Written as DNA, the CDR3 is TGTGCCAGCAGTGAGGTAGGCAATCAGCCCCAGCATTTT. It yields the protein CASSEVGNQPQHF. The chain carries TRBV25-1 and TRBJ1-5; D unclear. The germline V and J ends were trimmed by 3 bases and 2 bases, with 5 bases remaining between them. This CDR3 is built from 13 residues. Per the germline V gene, CDR1 is MGHDK and CDR2 is SYGVNS.

Remarks on this clone: One end of the junction varies from germline; a read error may be responsible. The chain links TRBV2 to TRBJ2-7; 9 bases fit TRBD2. The V gene's germline CDR1 is SNHLY and CDR2 FYNNEI. The CDR3 spans 14 residues. The CDR3 protein is CASSEAAGGPIIHF. The CDR3 coding sequence is TGTGCCAGCAGTGAAGCGGCGGGAGGGCCAATAATTCATTTC.

This sequence joins TRBV7-9 and TRBJ1-1; D call uncertain. V lost 7 bases and J 1 base, leaving 16 bases between the germline ends. This CDR3 has 15 residues. Per the germline V gene, CDR1 is SEHNR and CDR2 is FQNEAQ (reference sequence). The CDR3 DNA follows: TGTGCCAGCACCACCGCCGGCGCGGGGAACACTGAAGCTTTCTTT. It codes for CASTTAGAGNTEAFF.

J is TRBJ2-3 and V is TRBV5-1; 8 bases match TRBD2. Germline trimming cut 2 bases from V and 3 bases from J; bases unmatched to any gene: 14. Germline V gene lookup returns CDR1 SGHRS and CDR2 YFSETQ. The CDR3 is 18 residues long. CDR3 residues: CASSLGPSGRSRTDTQYF. In DNA form, the CDR3 reads TGCGCCAGCAGCTTAGGTCCGAGCGGGAGATCAAGGACAGATACGCAGTATTTT.

This clone is a singleton in its sample. The rearrangement links TRBV7-8 to TRBJ1-1; D perhaps matches TRBD1 (6 bases). This CDR3 has 17 amino acids. V lost 4 bases, J lost 0 bases, and 18 bases lay in between. Per germline, CDR1 SGHVS and CDR2 FQNEAQ. The CDR3: CASSWRARQAMNTEAFF. In nucleotides, the CDR3 is TGTGCCAGCAGCTGGAGAGCTAGACAGGCTATGAACACTGAAGCTTTCTTT.

In this sample, this clone turned up a few times. This sequence joins TRBV5-1 and TRBJ2-1; the match to TRBD2 covers 8 bases. Germline V gene data show CDR1 as SGHRS and CDR2 as YFSETQ. The CDR3 totals 14 residues. V gave up 4 bases and J gave up 8 bases; unmatched junction bases: 8. CDR3 DNA sequence: TGCGCCAGCAGCCCTGGACTAGCTCTAGATGAGCAGTTCTTC. As protein: CASSPGLALDEQFF.

This chain links TRBV7-6 with TRBJ2-3, with D possibly matching TRBD2 (6 bases). This CDR3 contains 16 residues. CDR1 and CDR2 from the germline V gene are SGHVS and FNYEAQ. V lost 1 base to trimming and J lost 3 bases, with 14 bases between them. This CDR3 reads CASSLGGTQRTDTQYF. DNA of the CDR3: TGTGCCAGCAGCTTAGGCGGGACCCAGAGGACAGATACGCAGTATTTT. The full variable domain, rest sourced from reference TRBV7-6 and TRBJ2-3, is GAGVSQSPRYKVTKRGQDVALRCDPISGHVSLYWYRQALGQGPEFLTYFNYEAQQDKSGLPNDRFSAERPEGSISTLTIQRTEQRDSAMYRCASSLGGTQRTDTQYFGPGTRLTVL.

The chain couples TRBV7-8 to TRBJ2-7, with TRBD2 matching 9 bases. The length of the CDR3 is 18 residues. The germline V gene has CDR1 SGHVS and CDR2 FQNEAQ. V lost 2 bases, J lost 4 bases, and 15 bases stayed unmatched. CDR3 in DNA: TGTGCCAGCAGCTTACCCCGACTAGCGGAAACCACGCGATACGAGCAGTACTTC. Encoded protein: CASSLPRLAETTRYEQYF.

This chain links TRBV28 with TRBJ2-1; 10 bases map to TRBD2. The CDR3 is 20 amino acids. Trimming removed 5 bases from V and 0 bases from J; junction bases left unmatched: 16. The V gene's germline CDR1 is MDHEN and CDR2 SYDVKM. The CDR3: CASSRRRSGTSASSYNEQFF. CDR3 in DNA: TGTGCCAGCAGTCGCCGCAGGAGCGGGACTAGCGCGAGCTCCTACAATGAGCAGTTCTTC.

This clone showed up just a few times. The chain uses TRBV4-3 and TRBJ1-4, with D tentatively TRBD1 (6 bases). CDR1 and CDR2 (germline): LGHNA, YSLEER. V was shortened by 0 bases and J by 8 bases, with 13 bases between the two germline ends. The CDR3 totals 15 residues. The CDR3 DNA follows: TGCGCCAGCAGCCAAGAGGACAGACGGGGAGAAAAACTGTTTTTT. Protein product: CASSQEDRRGEKLFF.

This clone has only one observation. CDR3 coding DNA: TGTGCCAGCAGAGGGACTAGCGTGGCCGGGGAGCTGTTTTTT. It yields the protein CASRGTSVAGELFF. The chain recombines TRBV27 with TRBJ2-2, with 10 bases aligning to TRBD2. Germline CDR1 and CDR2: MNHEY and SMNVEV (reference sequence). This CDR3 is built from 14 residues. Trimming cost V 6 bases and J 6 bases; bases outside gene matches: 4.

On this clone: Its ends do not fully match the called genes, so a read error is possible. The V gene is TRBV18, the J gene TRBJ1-5; maybe TRBD1 (5 bases). The CDR3 has 14 amino acids. Germline CDR1 and CDR2: KGHSH and LQKENI. DNA of the CDR3: TGTGCCAGCTCATCACCGGGGGGGGGTCAGCCCCAGCATTTT. As protein: CASSSPGGGQPQHF.